These T cell receptor beta chains were read from a single sample in a study of T cells in Graves' hyperthyroidism and ophthalmopathy. A single record per CDR3 protein comes from TCRdb applying MiXCR to the multiplex PCR reads. The sample consists of 600,000 or so distinct CDR3 sequences, approximately 15% of them appearing once. Sequencing was performed on blood. The source of these receptors is a woman aged 18-29 years with Graves' ophthalmopathy. Both conserved end residues are part of each CDR3. D genes are given only for firm matches. Size is omitted from some rows. Given values are once, few, many or a class for expanded clones.

j_gene	abundance	v_gene	d_gene	CDR3aa	CDR3nt
TRBJ2-5	many	TRBV12-3/TRBV12-4	TRBD1	CASSHGQEAETQYF	TGTGCCAGCAGCCACGGACAGGAGGCAGAGACCCAGTACTTC
TRBJ2-3	-	TRBV6-1	-	CASSLQVSTDTQYF	TGTGCCAGCAGTTTACAGGTTAGCACAGATACGCAGTATTTT
TRBJ2-6	few	TRBV27	-	CASSLSPGANVLTF	TGTGCCAGCAGTTTATCTCCTGGGGCCAACGTCCTGACTTTC
TRBJ2-1	many	TRBV12-3/TRBV12-4	-	CASKSTYNEQFF	TGTGCCAGCAAGAGTACCTACAATGAGCAGTTCTTC
TRBJ1-1	many	TRBV11-2	-	CASSPYRVEGNTEAFF	TGTGCCAGCAGCCCTTACAGGGTGGAGGGGAACACTGAAGCTTTCTTT
TRBJ1-4	-	TRBV10-3	TRBD1	CAISEGQGYNEKLFF	TGTGCCATCAGTGAGGGACAGGGCTATAATGAAAAACTGTTTTTT
TRBJ1-4	many	TRBV20-1	-	CSAPERAGGEKLFF	TGCAGTGCCCCGGAAAGGGCGGGTGGGGAAAAACTGTTTTTT
TRBJ2-7	many	TRBV30	-	CAWRDIGTEQYF	TGTGCCTGGAGGGACATAGGAACCGAGCAGTACTTC
TRBJ2-7	few	TRBV20-1	TRBD1	CSARGTEPYEQYF	TGCAGTGCTAGGGGGACAGAGCCCTACGAGCAGTACTTC
TRBJ2-1	few	TRBV11-2	TRBD1	CASSPGQAMYNEQFF	TGTGCCAGCAGCCCGGGACAGGCGATGTACAATGAGCAGTTCTTC
TRBJ1-1	many	TRBV2	-	CASPGVRTEAFF	TGTGCCAGCCCTGGGGTTCGAACTGAAGCTTTCTTT
TRBJ2-5	-	TRBV18	-	CASSPPSSRETQYF	TGTGCCAGCTCACCACCCAGTAGCCGGGAGACCCAGTACTTC
TRBJ2-7	many	TRBV6-8	TRBD2	CASSYSTQLAGPRGEQYF	TGTGCCAGCAGTTACTCGACCCAACTAGCGGGCCCCCGGGGTGAGCAGTACTTC
TRBJ1-2	many	TRBV11-1	-	CASSLAYGPSYGYTF	TGTGCCAGCAGCTTAGCGTATGGCCCAAGCTATGGCTACACCTTC
TRBJ2-1	-	TRBV6-5	-	CASSYTDNYNEQFF	TGTGCCAGCAGTTACACCGACAATTACAATGAGCAGTTCTTC
TRBJ2-3	many	TRBV5-5	-	CASSLGGRGDTQYF	TGTGCCAGCAGCCTTGGCGGACGCGGAGATACGCAGTATTTT
TRBJ2-6	many	TRBV28	-	CASRGGTGANVLTF	TGTGCCAGCAGAGGAGGGACCGGGGCCAACGTCCTGACTTTC
TRBJ2-1	-	TRBV9	-	CASSVRIRSSYNEQFF	TGTGCCAGCAGCGTACGTATCCGGAGCTCCTACAATGAGCAGTTCTTC
TRBJ2-7	many	TRBV7-8	-	CASSSSPRSSYEQYF	TGTGCCAGCAGCTCCTCGCCCCGGAGCTCCTACGAGCAGTACTTC
TRBJ2-7	many	TRBV7-9	TRBD1	CASSSTGTAYEQYF	TGTGCCAGCAGCTCCACCGGGACAGCGTACGAGCAGTACTTC
TRBJ2-5	many	TRBV2	-	CASSVGQYQETQYF	TGTGCCAGCAGTGTAGGCCAGTACCAAGAGACCCAGTACTTC
TRBJ1-2	many	TRBV12-3/TRBV12-4	TRBD1	CASTLNWGQGAYGYTF	TGTGCCAGCACCCTGAACTGGGGACAGGGGGCTTACGGCTACACCTTC
TRBJ1-5	many	TRBV6-2/TRBV6-3	TRBD1	CASSVDRGYNQPQHF	TGTGCCAGCAGTGTAGACAGGGGTTACAATCAGCCCCAGCATTTT
TRBJ2-2	-	TRBV24-1	-	CATQTSGERTGELFF	TGTGCCACCCAAACTTCGGGGGAGCGAACCGGGGAGCTGTTTTTT
TRBJ2-1	once	TRBV24-1	-	CTSDLEEGTYNEQFF	TGCACCAGTGATTTAGAGGAAGGCACCTACAATGAGCAGTTCTTC
TRBJ2-7	few	TRBV5-5	-	CASSYGTTLGNEQYF	TGTGCCAGCAGCTACGGGACCACCTTAGGGAACGAGCAGTACTTC
TRBJ2-7	-	TRBV7-9	TRBD2	CASSLAGASYNEQYF	TGTGCCAGCAGCCTAGCGGGAGCCTCCTACAATGAGCAGTACTTC
TRBJ2-5	-	TRBV30	TRBD1	CAWSWQPGQGVLETQYF	TGTGCCTGGAGTTGGCAACCGGGACAGGGTGTCTTGGAGACCCAGTACTTC
TRBJ1-4	few	TRBV30	-	CAWSLGQGNEKLFF	TGTGCCTGGAGTTTAGGGCAGGGGAATGAAAAACTGTTTTTT
TRBJ2-5	many	TRBV2	-	CASNEGLGETQYF	TGTGCCAGCAATGAGGGGCTTGGAGAGACCCAGTACTTC
TRBJ2-5	many	TRBV18	-	CASSPASMQETQYF	TGTGCCAGCTCACCAGCTTCGATGCAAGAGACCCAGTACTTC
TRBJ1-5	many	TRBV2	-	CASSETQSNQPQHF	TGTGCCAGCAGCGAGACCCAAAGCAATCAGCCCCAGCATTTT
TRBJ1-5	-	TRBV24-1	TRBD1	CATSLNRDRGQLMSNQPQHF	TGTGCCACCAGCCTTAACCGGGACAGGGGCCAGTTGATGAGCAATCAGCCCCAGCATTTT
TRBJ2-7	few	TRBV4-1	-	CASSQHSITSSYEQYF	TGCGCCAGCAGCCAACACTCGATTACCAGCTCCTACGAGCAGTACTTC
TRBJ1-1	-	TRBV29-1	-	CSVEVQEYTEAFF	TGCAGCGTTGAAGTCCAGGAATACACTGAAGCTTTCTTT
TRBJ1-4	many	TRBV6-6	-	CASSYSPPVDNEKLFF	TGTGCCAGCAGTTACTCCCCGCCAGTGGATAATGAAAAACTGTTTTTT
TRBJ2-7	-	TRBV10-3	-	CAISDGDYEQYF	TGTGCCATCAGTGACGGGGACTACGAGCAGTACTTC
TRBJ1-1	many	TRBV11-1	-	CASSYYRVSNTEAFF	TGTGCCAGCAGCTACTACAGGGTTTCAAACACTGAAGCTTTCTTT
TRBJ2-3	-	TRBV7-9	-	CASSLGGGRSSTDTQYF	TGTGCCAGCAGCTTAGGTGGGGGCCGATCTAGCACAGATACGCAGTATTTT
TRBJ1-5	few	TRBV7-2	-	CASSLGRYSNQPQHF	TGTGCCAGCAGCTTAGGCAGATATAGCAATCAGCCCCAGCATTTT
TRBJ1-5	-	TRBV4-1	TRBD1	CASSQDSARGKRQPQHF	TGCGCCAGCAGCCAAGATTCCGCCAGGGGGAAACGGCAGCCCCAGCATTTT
TRBJ1-2	many	TRBV7-2	TRBD1	CASSLATGGGYGYTF	TGTGCCAGCAGCTTAGCTACAGGGGGAGGCTATGGCTACACCTTC
TRBJ2-2	-	TRBV20-1	-	CSARDRGGTPGSGELFF	TGCAGTGCTAGAGATCGGGGTGGGACTCCTGGTTCGGGGGAGCTGTTTTTT
TRBJ2-3	few	TRBV20-1	TRBD2	CSARDGLAGVYRYTDTQYF	TGCAGTGCTAGAGATGGCCTAGCGGGAGTTTACCGTTACACAGATACGCAGTATTTT
TRBJ2-1	-	TRBV27	TRBD2	CASSQVGTSGRNEQFF	TGTGCCAGCTCCCAAGTAGGGACTAGCGGGAGGAATGAGCAGTTCTTC
TRBJ2-1	-	TRBV9	TRBD2	CASSIRLAGNEQFF	TGTGCCAGCAGCATCCGACTAGCGGGGAATGAGCAGTTCTTC
TRBJ2-1	many	TRBV2	TRBD1	CASSESVGRGYNEQFF	TGTGCCAGCAGTGAATCGGTCGGCAGGGGGTATAATGAGCAGTTCTTC
TRBJ2-7	few	TRBV9	TRBD1	CASSVGPGTETYEQYF	TGTGCCAGCAGCGTAGGTCCCGGGACAGAGACCTACGAGCAGTACTTC
TRBJ1-6	many	TRBV2	-	CASSETRGQYNSPLHF	TGTGCCAGCAGTGAAACAAGGGGCCAGTATAATTCACCCCTCCACTTT
TRBJ2-7	-	TRBV11-3	TRBD2	CASRERTGTSGRGEQYF	TGTGCCAGCAGAGAGCGAACCGGGACTAGCGGGAGAGGCGAGCAGTACTTC
TRBJ1-2	many	TRBV27	-	CASSLKGDRATYGYTF	TGTGCCAGCAGTTTGAAAGGAGACAGAGCCACCTATGGCTACACCTTC
TRBJ1-1	many	TRBV28	-	CASSLDTTEAFF	TGTGCCAGCAGCCTCGACACTACTGAAGCTTTCTTT